The rows below give T cell receptor beta chains drawn from one sample of a study of identical twins. TCRdb re-analysed the 5' RACE reads in MiXCR, keeping a single row per CDR3 protein. This sample has about 690,000 distinct CDR3 sequences; approximately 6% occur once, and the top ten carry around 1.7%. Sequenced material: naive T cells sorted from blood. The receptors here all came from a man aged 18 to 35 in good health. CDR3s include the opening cysteine and the closing phenylalanine or tryptophan. A D gene is named only where the DNA matches it firmly. Clone size is not always given. Where it is, it says once, few, many or a class for expanded clones.

d_call: NA; clone_size: many; j_call: TRBJ2-5; v_call: TRBV12-3/TRBV12-4; cdr3_aa: CASSPGTQGETQYF; cdr3_nt: TGTGCCAGCAGTCCCGGGACTCAAGGGGAGACCCAGTACTTC
d_call: TRBD2; clone_size: many; j_call: TRBJ2-2; v_call: TRBV29-1; cdr3_aa: CSGAGGAGELFF; cdr3_nt: TGCAGCGGAGCGGGAGGGGCCGGGGAGCTGTTTTTT
d_call: TRBD2; clone_size: many; j_call: TRBJ2-1; v_call: TRBV5-1; cdr3_aa: CASAPGTSGIGEQFF; cdr3_nt: TGCGCCAGCGCGCCCGGGACTAGCGGGATCGGTGAGCAGTTCTTC
d_call: NA; clone_size: few; j_call: TRBJ2-2; v_call: TRBV5-5; cdr3_aa: CASSIRLGGELFF; cdr3_nt: TGTGCCAGCAGCATCCGACTCGGTGGGGAGCTGTTTTTT
d_call: NA; clone_size: few; j_call: TRBJ1-1; v_call: TRBV6-1; cdr3_aa: CASRQRSGTWTEAFF; cdr3_nt: TGTGCCAGCAGACAGAGATCTGGGACATGGACTGAAGCTTTCTTT
d_call: TRBD1; clone_size: many; j_call: TRBJ1-1; v_call: TRBV5-1; cdr3_aa: CASSIGTAMNTEAFF; cdr3_nt: TGCGCCAGCAGCATAGGGACAGCGATGAACACTGAAGCTTTCTTT
d_call: TRBD2; clone_size: few; j_call: TRBJ2-5; v_call: TRBV6-2/TRBV6-3; cdr3_aa: CASSYSQAGGLQETQYF; cdr3_nt: TGTGCCAGCAGTTACTCTCAAGCGGGAGGGCTCCAAGAGACCCAGTACTTC
d_call: TRBD1; clone_size: many; j_call: TRBJ1-2; v_call: TRBV6-2/TRBV6-3; cdr3_aa: CASSSTGNGYTF; cdr3_nt: TGTGCCAGCAGTTCGACAGGGAACGGCTACACCTTC
d_call: TRBD2; clone_size: many; j_call: TRBJ2-2; v_call: TRBV7-8; cdr3_aa: CASSPTAGGMGNTGELFF; cdr3_nt: TGTGCCAGCAGCCCAACCGCCGGGGGGATGGGGAACACCGGGGAGCTGTTTTTT
d_call: TRBD2; clone_size: many; j_call: TRBJ2-5; v_call: TRBV5-1; cdr3_aa: CASSLKQGLAEAPGETQYF; cdr3_nt: TGCGCCAGCAGCTTGAAGCAAGGGCTAGCGGAGGCCCCGGGAGAGACCCAGTACTTC
d_call: NA; clone_size: many; j_call: TRBJ2-1; v_call: TRBV15; cdr3_aa: CATSFVLTSSYNEQFF; cdr3_nt: TGTGCCACCAGTTTTGTCCTTACCAGCTCCTACAATGAGCAGTTCTTC
d_call: TRBD1; clone_size: NA; j_call: TRBJ2-3; v_call: TRBV11-2; cdr3_aa: CASSRDRERTDTQYF; cdr3_nt: TGTGCCAGCAGTCGGGACAGGGAGAGGACAGATACGCAGTATTTT
d_call: NA; clone_size: many; j_call: TRBJ2-1; v_call: TRBV6-1; cdr3_aa: CASRRASYNEQFF; cdr3_nt: TGTGCCAGCAGGCGGGCCAGCTACAATGAGCAGTTCTTC
d_call: NA; clone_size: few; j_call: TRBJ2-1; v_call: TRBV18; cdr3_aa: CASQVSGAEQFF; cdr3_nt: TGTGCCAGCCAGGTCAGTGGGGCTGAGCAGTTCTTC
d_call: NA; clone_size: few; j_call: TRBJ1-5; v_call: TRBV14; cdr3_aa: CASSRRDHRRSDQPQHF; cdr3_nt: TGTGCCAGCAGCCGGAGGGACCACAGAAGGTCAGATCAGCCCCAGCATTTT
d_call: NA; clone_size: many; j_call: TRBJ1-1; v_call: TRBV20-1; cdr3_aa: CSANTPGQLNYEAFF; cdr3_nt: TGCAGTGCCAACACTCCGGGACAACTGAATTATGAAGCTTTCTTT
d_call: NA; clone_size: many; j_call: TRBJ2-5; v_call: TRBV7-2; cdr3_aa: CASSLDGQETQYF; cdr3_nt: TGTGCCAGCAGCTTAGACGGCCAAGAGACCCAGTACTTC
d_call: NA; clone_size: few; j_call: TRBJ2-7; v_call: TRBV21-1; cdr3_aa: CASSKFSSGRVPGEQYF; cdr3_nt: TGTGCCAGCAGCAAATTTTCTAGCGGGAGGGTTCCGGGGGAGCAGTACTTC
d_call: NA; clone_size: few; j_call: TRBJ2-1; v_call: TRBV11-2; cdr3_aa: CASSLGHGGLANNEQFF; cdr3_nt: TGTGCCAGCAGCTTAGGTCATGGCGGGCTAGCGAACAATGAGCAGTTCTTC
d_call: NA; clone_size: many; j_call: TRBJ2-2; v_call: TRBV5-1; cdr3_aa: CASSRGPEHNTGELFF; cdr3_nt: TGCGCCAGCAGCCGGGGACCAGAACATAACACCGGGGAGCTGTTTTTT
d_call: NA; clone_size: many; j_call: TRBJ2-7; v_call: TRBV9; cdr3_aa: CASSASGTNYEQYF; cdr3_nt: TGTGCCAGCAGCGCATCCGGGACAAACTACGAGCAGTACTTC
d_call: TRBD2; clone_size: NA; j_call: TRBJ2-1; v_call: TRBV20-1; cdr3_aa: CSARVRGFGREGNEQFF; cdr3_nt: TGCAGTGCTAGAGTCAGGGGTTTTGGGCGGGAGGGAAATGAGCAGTTCTTC
d_call: TRBD1; clone_size: many; j_call: TRBJ2-6; v_call: TRBV29-1; cdr3_aa: CSVTGVAGANVLTF; cdr3_nt: TGCAGCGTGACAGGGGTGGCTGGGGCCAACGTCCTGACTTTC
d_call: NA; clone_size: few; j_call: TRBJ2-5; v_call: TRBV12-3/TRBV12-4; cdr3_aa: CASSPSRVEETQYF; cdr3_nt: TGTGCCAGCAGCCCCTCGCGGGTAGAAGAGACCCAGTACTTC
d_call: NA; clone_size: NA; j_call: TRBJ2-5; v_call: TRBV30; cdr3_aa: CAWLGRNRMETQYF; cdr3_nt: TGTGCCTGGCTGGGACGGAACCGCATGGAGACCCAGTACTTC
d_call: TRBD2; clone_size: many; j_call: TRBJ2-1; v_call: TRBV4-1; cdr3_aa: CASSQVLAGSPYF; cdr3_nt: TGCGCCAGCAGCCAAGTCTTAGCGGGATCCCCCTACTTC
d_call: NA; clone_size: many; j_call: TRBJ2-3; v_call: TRBV5-1; cdr3_aa: CASSNPEGTDTQYF; cdr3_nt: TGCGCCAGCAGCAATCCGGAGGGCACAGATACGCAGTATTTT
d_call: NA; clone_size: few; j_call: TRBJ2-7; v_call: TRBV28; cdr3_aa: CASCRRDTNYEQYF; cdr3_nt: TGTGCCAGCTGTAGACGGGACACAAATTACGAGCAGTACTTC
d_call: TRBD1; clone_size: many; j_call: TRBJ2-3; v_call: TRBV5-1; cdr3_aa: CASSANRDRSTDTQYF; cdr3_nt: TGCGCCAGCAGCGCGAACCGGGACAGGAGCACAGATACGCAGTATTTT
d_call: TRBD1; clone_size: NA; j_call: TRBJ2-2; v_call: TRBV6-2/TRBV6-3; cdr3_aa: CASRHRGKAGELFF; cdr3_nt: TGTGCCAGCAGACACAGGGGGAAGGCCGGGGAGCTGTTTTTT
d_call: TRBD1; clone_size: many; j_call: TRBJ2-1; v_call: TRBV7-9; cdr3_aa: CASSFSGTGDNEQFF; cdr3_nt: TGTGCCAGCAGCTTCTCCGGGACAGGGGACAATGAGCAGTTCTTC
d_call: NA; clone_size: many; j_call: TRBJ2-1; v_call: TRBV20-1; cdr3_aa: CSARVEGEQFF; cdr3_nt: TGCAGTGCTAGAGTGGAGGGTGAGCAGTTCTTC
d_call: NA; clone_size: many; j_call: TRBJ2-1; v_call: TRBV28; cdr3_aa: CASTRDLFAGNEQFF; cdr3_nt: TGTGCCAGCACTCGGGACCTCTTTGCCGGCAATGAGCAGTTCTTC
d_call: TRBD2; clone_size: NA; j_call: TRBJ2-1; v_call: TRBV24-1; cdr3_aa: CATSDFSGSRSYNEQFF; cdr3_nt: TGTGCCACCAGTGATTTCAGCGGGAGTAGATCCTACAATGAGCAGTTCTTC
d_call: NA; clone_size: NA; j_call: TRBJ1-1; v_call: TRBV27; cdr3_aa: CASNYREGTEAFF; cdr3_nt: TGTGCCAGCAACTACAGGGAGGGTACTGAAGCTTTCTTT
d_call: NA; clone_size: NA; j_call: TRBJ2-7; v_call: TRBV20-1; cdr3_aa: CSATGVRELNYEQYF; cdr3_nt: TGCAGTGCTACGGGTGTCCGGGAGCTTAACTACGAGCAGTACTTC
d_call: TRBD2; clone_size: few; j_call: TRBJ2-5; v_call: TRBV7-2; cdr3_aa: CASSQSFSGRFQETQYF; cdr3_nt: TGTGCCAGCAGCCAATCGTTTAGCGGGAGATTTCAAGAGACCCAGTACTTC
d_call: TRBD1; clone_size: many; j_call: TRBJ2-1; v_call: TRBV7-9; cdr3_aa: CASSLRETGPNEQFF; cdr3_nt: TGTGCCAGCAGCCTCCGCGAGACAGGGCCAAATGAGCAGTTCTTC
d_call: TRBD1; clone_size: many; j_call: TRBJ2-7; v_call: TRBV28; cdr3_aa: CASSGPDRDEQYF; cdr3_nt: TGTGCCAGCAGTGGCCCGGACAGGGACGAGCAGTACTTC
d_call: NA; clone_size: NA; j_call: TRBJ2-1; v_call: TRBV5-6; cdr3_aa: CASSTLWEGVYNEQFF; cdr3_nt: TGTGCCAGCAGCACTTTGTGGGAGGGGGTCTACAATGAGCAGTTCTTC
d_call: NA; clone_size: many; j_call: TRBJ1-2; v_call: TRBV5-1; cdr3_aa: CASQLNSYDYGYTF; cdr3_nt: TGCGCCAGCCAACTCAACAGTTATGACTATGGCTACACCTTC
d_call: NA; clone_size: many; j_call: TRBJ1-1; v_call: TRBV6-1; cdr3_aa: CASSVELGNTEAFF; cdr3_nt: TGTGCCAGCAGTGTCGAATTGGGAAACACTGAAGCTTTCTTT
d_call: TRBD1; clone_size: many; j_call: TRBJ2-7; v_call: TRBV28; cdr3_aa: CASSLRGTGVQYF; cdr3_nt: TGTGCCAGCAGTTTAAGGGGGACAGGGGTCCAGTACTTC
d_call: NA; clone_size: many; j_call: TRBJ2-7; v_call: TRBV29-1; cdr3_aa: CSVVPLSGDLQHEQYF; cdr3_nt: TGCAGCGTCGTTCCCCTATCAGGGGACCTTCAACACGAGCAGTACTTC
d_call: NA; clone_size: NA; j_call: TRBJ2-1; v_call: TRBV27; cdr3_aa: CASSLSNFRESYNEQFF; cdr3_nt: TGTGCCAGCAGTTTATCGAACTTTAGGGAATCCTACAATGAGCAGTTCTTC
d_call: NA; clone_size: NA; j_call: TRBJ1-5; v_call: TRBV6-1; cdr3_aa: CASTPGLVFQPQHF; cdr3_nt: TGTGCCAGTACCCCGGGGTTGGTATTTCAGCCCCAGCATTTT
d_call: NA; clone_size: NA; j_call: TRBJ1-2; v_call: TRBV29-1; cdr3_aa: CSVEGPAGHLSGYTF; cdr3_nt: TGCAGCGTTGAGGGACCTGCGGGGCACCTCTCTGGCTACACCTTC
d_call: TRBD1; clone_size: many; j_call: TRBJ1-1; v_call: TRBV7-8; cdr3_aa: CASSPPDRGQRDTEAFF; cdr3_nt: TGTGCCAGCAGCCCCCCGGACAGGGGGCAAAGGGACACTGAAGCTTTCTTT
d_call: TRBD2; clone_size: many; j_call: TRBJ2-7; v_call: TRBV5-1; cdr3_aa: CASSLSLAGGIAYEQYF; cdr3_nt: TGCGCCAGCAGCTTAAGTTTAGCGGGAGGCATCGCCTACGAGCAGTACTTC
d_call: NA; clone_size: NA; j_call: TRBJ1-3; v_call: TRBV29-1; cdr3_aa: CSVGSSSGNTIYF; cdr3_nt: TGCAGCGTTGGGTCCAGCTCTGGAAACACCATATATTTT
d_call: NA; clone_size: many; j_call: TRBJ2-5; v_call: TRBV12-3/TRBV12-4; cdr3_aa: CASSFASETQYF; cdr3_nt: TGTGCCAGCAGTTTTGCTAGCGAGACCCAGTACTTC
d_call: NA; clone_size: NA; j_call: TRBJ2-1; v_call: TRBV6-1; cdr3_aa: CASSRLVGLDYNEQFF; cdr3_nt: TGTGCCAGCAGCCGACTAGTAGGCCTTGACTACAATGAGCAGTTCTTC
d_call: TRBD1; clone_size: NA; j_call: TRBJ2-1; v_call: TRBV6-1; cdr3_aa: CASISRDRKNNEQFF; cdr3_nt: TGTGCCAGCATCAGCCGGGACAGGAAGAACAATGAGCAGTTCTTC